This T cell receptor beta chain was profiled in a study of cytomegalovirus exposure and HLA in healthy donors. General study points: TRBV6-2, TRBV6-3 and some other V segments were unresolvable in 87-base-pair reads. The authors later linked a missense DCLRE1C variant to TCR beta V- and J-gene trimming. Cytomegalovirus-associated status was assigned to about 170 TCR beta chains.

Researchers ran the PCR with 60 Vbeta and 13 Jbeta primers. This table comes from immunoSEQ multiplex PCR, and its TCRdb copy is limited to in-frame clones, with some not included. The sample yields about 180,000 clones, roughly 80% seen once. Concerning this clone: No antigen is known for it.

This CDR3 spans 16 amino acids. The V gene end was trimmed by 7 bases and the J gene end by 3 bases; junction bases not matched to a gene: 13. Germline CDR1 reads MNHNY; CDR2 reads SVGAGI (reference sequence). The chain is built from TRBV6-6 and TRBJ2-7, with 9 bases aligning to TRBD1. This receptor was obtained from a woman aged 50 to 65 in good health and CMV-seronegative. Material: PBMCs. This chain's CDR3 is CASTPLPGQGNYEQYF. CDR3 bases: TGTGCCAGCACCCCACTACCTGGACAGGGGAACTACGAGCAGTACTTC.